This TCR beta chain was found in a study of blood T cells in healthy people across ages (dated by TCRdb to 2014 to 2015). For the study in its entirety: In model experiments, template switching captured roughly one uniquely barcoded TCR beta cDNA molecule for every two T cells. To avoid experimental bias, donors of different ages were spread randomly across the sequencing lanes. The study measured age-related changes in TCR beta repertoire diversity using deep sequencing normalized with unique cDNA molecular identifiers. For two donors (one aged 18 to 30 and one aged 80 or older), the study analyzed two additional independent replicas of 1 million unique cDNA reads from the same blood draw. Four age groups were formed from the donors: young (average 16 years), middle-aged (around 40), aged (62) and long-lived (more than 75). The research as a whole found: As age increased, observed TCR beta diversity per million T cells dropped in a roughly linear way, and a significant reduction was already evident by age roughly 36. Bulk unsorted PBMC profiling prevented conclusive comparison of naive and antigen-experienced compartments. A strong correlation was found between observed TCR beta diversity and the percentage of naive T cells measured by flow cytometry. The long-lived group showed more naive CD4+ T cells, fewer expanded clones and increased TCR diversity than the aged group, suggesting age selection. Total diversity estimates from one million sequenced T cells were considered lower bounds and underestimates. Because donor CMV infection status was unknown, age-related changes in expanded clonotypes were potentially confounded.

On this clonotype: The antigen it binds to is not known. It has no much larger one-base neighbor in the sample; base qualities were not kept.

The CDR3, cysteine through phenylalanine, is 16 amino acids long. Only the CDR3 DNA stays, 48 bases, in frame from base 1. Trimming removed 5 bases from V and 0 bases from J; the gene matches leave 7 bases unexplained. The library was produced with 5' RACE. Sequencing instrument: Illumina HiSeq 2500. The second PCR ran for about 6 to 11 cycles and used a J-beta primer mix along with a sample-barcoded 5' primer. A unique molecular identifier was introduced onto each TCR beta cDNA molecule by a template-switch 5' adaptor carrying 12 random nucleotides. Each sample yielded at least 3 million CDR3-containing paired-end reads. The Mint cDNA synthesis kit, primed by a TRBC-specific oligonucleotide, was used to synthesize first-strand cDNA from all RNA. Following uracil-DNA glycosylase treatment, a first 18-cycle PCR with universal primers M1SS and BC2_uni_R was performed on all cDNA. As for how the authors treated the data: Normalization of each sample was performed by random selection of 1 million high-quality reads, each carrying a distinct molecular identifier. Reads sharing molecular identifiers were discarded rather than binned into consensus sequences. MiTCR, run with a Q25 quality threshold and the strictest error-elimination algorithm, handled CDR3 identification, clonotype clustering and error correction. A nonparametric unseen species model using Euler transformation provided a lower-bound estimate of total TCR beta diversity. TCRdb cleaned the public reads at Q25 with fastp, built clones with MiXCR and kept in-frame beta chains. Each CDR3 protein appears once, grouped with its most common genes and DNA. In this record, the V and J calls reflect TCRdb's handling and not the investigators' own analysis. The sample includes fewer than 800,000 distinct CDR3 sequences, with approximately 50% observed a single time. In total, the top ten clones hold around a third of the sample.

Systemically healthy Caucasian individuals from Russia, over 30 in total and aged about 6 to 100 years, were included as donors. Each donor gave 8 to 10 milliliters of peripheral blood, drawn into EDTA-treated Vacutainer tubes. Ficoll-Paque density-gradient centrifugation was used to isolate PBMCs, with at least 7 million per sample. Total RNA was extracted from PBMCs with Trizol reagent, with at least 5.5 micrograms obtained per sample. For every donor, flow cytometry on a PBMC aliquot measured the percentage of naive CD45RAhigh/CD27high T cells. The sequence is built from TRBV12-3 or TRBV12-4 and TRBJ2-5, and 9 bases in between align with TRBD2. Sequencing input: blood. This receptor was taken from a woman aged 55-69 years in good health. The nucleotide sequence is TGTGCCAGCAGTAGACGGACTAGCGAACACCAAGAGACCCAGTACTTC. Translated, it gives CASSRRTSEHQETQYF.